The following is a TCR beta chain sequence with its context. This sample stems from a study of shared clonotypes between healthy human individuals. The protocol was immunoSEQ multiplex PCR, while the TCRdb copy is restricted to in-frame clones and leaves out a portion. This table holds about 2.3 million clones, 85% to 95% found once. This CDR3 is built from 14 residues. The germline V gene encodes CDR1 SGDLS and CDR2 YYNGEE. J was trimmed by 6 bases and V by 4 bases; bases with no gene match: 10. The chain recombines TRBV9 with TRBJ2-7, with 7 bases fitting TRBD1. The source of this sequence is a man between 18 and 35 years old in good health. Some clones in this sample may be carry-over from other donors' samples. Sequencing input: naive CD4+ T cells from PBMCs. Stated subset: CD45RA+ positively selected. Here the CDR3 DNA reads TGTGCCAGCAGCAGACGGACAGGCCTCGCCGAGCAGTACTTC. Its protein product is CASSRRTGLAEQYF. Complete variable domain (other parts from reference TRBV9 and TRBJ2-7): DSGVTQTPKHLITATGQRVTLRCSPRSGDLSVYWYQQSLDQGLQFLIQYYNGEERAKGNILERFSAQQFPDLHSELNLSSLELGDSALYFCASSRRTGLAEQYFGPGTRLTVT.